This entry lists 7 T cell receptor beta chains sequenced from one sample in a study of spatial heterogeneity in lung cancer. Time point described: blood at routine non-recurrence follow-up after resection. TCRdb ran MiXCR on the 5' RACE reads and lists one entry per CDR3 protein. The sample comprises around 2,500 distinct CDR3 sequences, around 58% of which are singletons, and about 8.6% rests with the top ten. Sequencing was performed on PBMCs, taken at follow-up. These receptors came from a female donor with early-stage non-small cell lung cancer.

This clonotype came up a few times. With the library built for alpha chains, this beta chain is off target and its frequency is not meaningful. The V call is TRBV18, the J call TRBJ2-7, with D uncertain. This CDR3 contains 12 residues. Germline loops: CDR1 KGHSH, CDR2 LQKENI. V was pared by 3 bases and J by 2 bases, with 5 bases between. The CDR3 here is CASSPVAYEQYF. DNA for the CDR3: TGTGCCAGCTCACCCGTAGCCTACGAGCAGTACTTC.

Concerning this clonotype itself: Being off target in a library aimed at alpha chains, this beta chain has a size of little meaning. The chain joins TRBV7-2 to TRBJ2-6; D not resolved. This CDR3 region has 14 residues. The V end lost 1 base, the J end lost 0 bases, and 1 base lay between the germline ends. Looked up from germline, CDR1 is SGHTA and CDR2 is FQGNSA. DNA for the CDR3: TGTGCCAGCAGCTTAGACTCTGGGGCCAACGTCCTGACTTTC. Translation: CASSLDSGANVLTF.

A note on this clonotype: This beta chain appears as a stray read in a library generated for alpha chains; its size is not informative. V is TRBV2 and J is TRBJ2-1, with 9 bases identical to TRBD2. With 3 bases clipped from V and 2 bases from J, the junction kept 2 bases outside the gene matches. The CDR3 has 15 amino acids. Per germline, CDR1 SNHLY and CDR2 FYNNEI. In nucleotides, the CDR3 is TGTGCCAGCAGTGAGACTAGCGGTGCCTACAATGAGCAGTTCTTC. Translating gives CASSETSGAYNEQFF.

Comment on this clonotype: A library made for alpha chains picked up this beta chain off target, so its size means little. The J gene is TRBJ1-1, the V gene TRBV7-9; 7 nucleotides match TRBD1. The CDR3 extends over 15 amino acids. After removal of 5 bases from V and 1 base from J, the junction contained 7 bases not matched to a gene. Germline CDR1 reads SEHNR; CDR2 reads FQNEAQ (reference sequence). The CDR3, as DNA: TGTGCCAGCAGCCCGAGGACAGGTACGAACACTGAAGCTTTCTTT. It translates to CASSPRTGTNTEAFF.

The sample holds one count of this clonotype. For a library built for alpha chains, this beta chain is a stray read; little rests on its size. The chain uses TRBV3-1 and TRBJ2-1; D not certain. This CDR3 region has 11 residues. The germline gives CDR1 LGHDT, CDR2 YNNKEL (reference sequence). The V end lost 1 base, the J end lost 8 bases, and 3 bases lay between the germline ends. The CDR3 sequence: CASSQGDEQFF. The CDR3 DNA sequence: TGTGCCAGCAGCCAAGGCGATGAGCAGTTCTTC.

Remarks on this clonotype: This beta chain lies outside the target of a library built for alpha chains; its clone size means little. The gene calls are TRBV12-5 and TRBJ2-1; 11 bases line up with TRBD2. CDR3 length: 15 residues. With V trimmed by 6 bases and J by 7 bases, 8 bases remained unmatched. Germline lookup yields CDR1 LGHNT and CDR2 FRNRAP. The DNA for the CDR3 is TGTGCTAGTGGATCAACTAGCGGGAGTTGGAATGAGCAGTTCTTC. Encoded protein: CASGSTSGSWNEQFF. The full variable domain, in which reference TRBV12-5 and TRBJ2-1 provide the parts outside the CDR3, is DARVTQTPRHKVTEMGQEVTMRCQPILGHNTVFWYRQTMMQGLELLAYFRNRAPLDDSGMPKDRFSAEMPDATLATLKIQPSEPRDSAVYFCASGSTSGSWNEQFFGPGTRLTVL.

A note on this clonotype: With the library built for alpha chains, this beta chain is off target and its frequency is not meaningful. This CDR3 is CASSDEGGSYNEQFF. CDR3 bases: TGTGCCAGCAGTGATGAGGGGGGCTCCTACAATGAGCAGTTCTTC. The rearrangement joins TRBV2 to TRBJ2-1; the D gene could be TRBD1 or TRBD2 (6 bases each). In germline, CDR1 is SNHLY, CDR2 FYNNEI. Trimming took off 3 bases at V and 0 bases at J, with 9 bases between the two ends. CDR3 length: 15 amino acids.